The 9 T cell receptor beta chains below all came from one sample that was sequenced in a study of T cell responses to AZD1222 COVID-19 vaccine. TCRdb's table, derived via immunoSEQ multiplex PCR, lists solely in-frame clones and lacks some. The sample carries 54,000 or so clones, about 85% recorded once. The starting material was peripheral blood, obtained on day 0 of AZD1222 vaccination. Receptors were obtained from an adult in good health.

This clone has just one count. The chain joins TRBV7-9 to TRBJ2-1; 9 bases fit TRBD2. The CDR3 has 17 residues. Per germline, CDR1 SEHNR and CDR2 FQNEAQ (reference sequence). Losses at the gene ends were 5 bases for V and 8 bases for J; bases not matched to a gene: 16. In DNA, the CDR3 is TGTGCCAGCAGCCCCCGCCCCCTTAGCGGGGGTGGCGATGAGCAGTTCTTC. This codes for CASSPRPLSGGGDEQFF. The full variable domain, in which reference TRBV7-9 and TRBJ2-1 provide the parts outside the CDR3, is DTGVSQNPRHKITKRGQNVTFRCDPISEHNRLYWYRQTLGQGPEFLTYFQNEAQLEKSRLLSDRFSAERPKGSFSTLEIQRTEQGDSAMYLCASSPRPLSGGGDEQFFGPGTRLTVL.

The V and J genes are TRBV4-3 and TRBJ1-6, with D possibly matching TRBD1 (6 bases). V was shortened by 0 bases and J by 9 bases, with 12 bases between the two germline ends. CDR1 is LGHNA, CDR2 YSLEER, per germline. The CDR3 has 15 residues. DNA for the CDR3: TGCGCCAGCAGCCAAGATTGGGGGCGAGGTTCACCCCTCCACTTT. Translation: CASSQDWGRGSPLHF.

The J gene is TRBJ1-1, the V gene TRBV7-8; D possibly corresponds to TRBD1 (6 bases). The CDR3 is 14 amino acids. V was cut by 0 bases and J by 7 bases, with 12 bases left in between. The germline gives CDR1 SGHVS, CDR2 FQNEAQ. This chain's CDR3 is CASSLATGWGEAFF. DNA of the CDR3: TGTGCCAGCAGCTTAGCGACAGGTTGGGGTGAAGCTTTCTTT.

The chain carries TRBV3-1 (or the pseudogene TRBV3-2) and TRBJ1-5, with 9 nucleotides matching TRBD1. V dropped 5 bases and J dropped 5; count of bases not matched to a gene: 1. The germline V gene has CDR1 LGHDT and CDR2 YNNKEL (reference sequence). The CDR3 extends over 13 amino acids. The CDR3 reads CASSWTGDQPQHF. In nucleotides, the CDR3 is TGTGCCAGCAGCTGGACAGGGGATCAGCCCCAGCATTTT.

V is TRBV2 and J is TRBJ2-7; D is uncertain. The CDR3 totals 15 residues. CDR1 SNHLY and CDR2 FYNNEI come from the germline V gene. Trimming left V 1 base short and J 1 base short, with 11 bases between. The CDR3 DNA reads TGTGCCAGCAGTGAAGTAGGTGGGGTGTCCTACGAGCAGTACTTC. Translation gives CASSEVGGVSYEQYF.

CDR3 coding DNA: TGTGCCAGTAGTATTAGCAGAACAACTAATGAAAAACTGTTTTTT. Amino acids: CASSISRTTNEKLFF. The V gene is TRBV19, the J gene TRBJ1-4; D remains unclear. Germline-derived CDR1 and CDR2 are LNHDA and SQIVND (reference sequence). There are 15 residues in the CDR3. Trimming took off 3 bases at V and 0 bases at J, with 8 bases between the two ends.

CDR3 DNA: TGTGCCAGCAGCGCCCACATCTCTGGAAACACCATATATTTT. Its protein is CASSAHISGNTIYF. The chain carries TRBV7-8 and TRBJ1-3; D gene uncertain. The germline V gene encodes CDR1 SGHVS and CDR2 FQNEAQ. Trimming removed 5 bases from V and 0 bases from J, with 8 bases in between. The CDR3 sequence is 14 residues long.

The CDR3, as DNA: TGTGCCTGGAGTGTGGCAGGGGGGCCCTATAGCAATCAGCCCCAGCATTTT. Translating gives CAWSVAGGPYSNQPQHF. The rearrangement joins TRBV30 to TRBJ1-5, with 7 bases that match TRBD1. V was clipped by 0 bases and J by 0 bases; unmatched bases: 8. CDR3 length: 17 amino acids. Germline values: CDR1 GTSNPN, CDR2 SVGIG (reference sequence).

The chain joins TRBV9 to TRBJ1-1; D gene ambiguous. The length of the CDR3 is 12 residues. V was trimmed by 0 bases and J by 5 bases, leaving 5 bases between them. CDR1 and CDR2 from the germline V gene are SGDLS and YYNGEE. CDR3 sequence (DNA): TGTGCCAGCAGCGTAGTGGAGACTGAAGCTTTCTTT. Protein sequence: CASSVVETEAFF.